This TCR beta chain was documented in a study of control samples from healthy donors and cancer patients. There are a few counts of this clone. TCRdb's table, derived via immunoSEQ multiplex PCR, lists solely in-frame clones and lacks some. The table includes around 90,000 clones, roughly 86% detected once. Germline assignment: CDR1 LNHDA and CDR2 SQIVND (reference sequence). The CDR3 spans 14 residues. The V gene end was trimmed by 7 bases and the J gene end by 4 bases; junction bases not matched to a gene: 4. The sequenced sample was blood. The chain joins TRBV19 to TRBJ2-2; 9 bases are shared with TRBD1. The receptor was isolated from a man aged 25 to 45 in good health. CDR3 in amino acids: CASIDRGGTGELFF. The CDR3 DNA reads TGTGCCAGTATCGACAGGGGGGGCACCGGGGAGCTGTTTTTT.